Presented here are 28 T cell receptor beta chains from one specimen sequenced in a study of blood T cells in healthy people across ages. Then a second PCR, running about 7 to 11 cycles, was carried out with a sample-barcoded 5' primer and a J-beta primer mix. In TCRdb, the 5' RACE reads were re-called with MiXCR into one record per CDR3 protein. The sample has 1.5 million to 1.8 million distinct CDR3 sequences, under 55% seen once; the top ten hold over 3.5%. Input material: blood. The origin of the receptors is a woman younger than 30 in good health.

The chain carries TRBV27 and TRBJ2-2; 7 nucleotides align to TRBD1. The V segment lost 5 bases and the J segment 5 bases; nucleotides outside the gene matches: 5. CDR1 is MNHEY and CDR2 is SMNVEV in the germline V gene (reference sequence). The CDR3 contains 14 residues. CDR3 bases: TGTGCCAGCAGTATCTTACAGGGGACCGGGGAGCTGTTTTTT. It codes for CASSILQGTGELFF.

V is TRBV28 and J is TRBJ2-5; D not certain. Germline V gene data show CDR1 as MDHEN and CDR2 as SYDVKM. V was shortened by 3 bases and J by 0 bases, with 11 bases between the two germline ends. The CDR3 length is 15 residues. The CDR3 is CASSFPDSNQETQYF. CDR3 DNA: TGTGCCAGCAGTTTCCCAGATTCAAACCAAGAGACCCAGTACTTC.

CDR3 sequence reads: CSAGQSNYGYTF. The CDR3 DNA is TGCAGCGCCGGGCAGTCTAACTATGGCTACACCTTC. The J gene is TRBJ1-2, the V gene TRBV29-1, with D unclear. CDR3 size: 12 residues. CDR1 SQVTM and CDR2 ANQGSEA come from the germline V gene. Trimming pared 7 bases from V and 0 bases from J, leaving 9 bases between.

This clonotype showed up just a few times. This CDR3 reads CSARIDRGLFSSPLHF. The CDR3 nucleotides read TGCAGTGCTAGAATCGACAGAGGCCTATTTAGTTCACCCCTCCACTTT. This chain connects TRBV20-1 to TRBJ1-6, with D perhaps matching TRBD1 (5 bases). Per germline, CDR1 DFQATT and CDR2 SNEGSKA (reference sequence). Trimming took 2 bases from V and 9 from J, leaving 20 bases between them. The CDR3 sequence is 16 residues long.

The V gene is TRBV12-3 or TRBV12-4, the J gene TRBJ2-3; TRBD2 agrees at 7 bases. CDR3 length equals 14 residues. J was trimmed by 10 bases and V by 4 bases; bases with no gene match: 11. The DNA of the CDR3 is TGTGCCAGCAGTTGGTGGGCTAGCGGCGATGCGCAGTATTTT. It codes for CASSWWASGDAQYF.

There are a few counts of this clonotype. J is TRBJ1-2 and V is TRBV6-5; D remains ambiguous. Between the trimmed V and J ends, which lost 2 bases and 1 base, there was a span of 11 bases. Germline values: CDR1 MNHEY, CDR2 SVGAGI. This CDR3 spans 15 amino acids. The CDR3 coding sequence is TGTGCCAGCAGTTACGGGCGTATTGGTAACTATGGCTACACCTTC. Translated, it gives CASSYGRIGNYGYTF.

CDR3 sequence reads: CASSEGVGFQGYTF. For the CDR3, the DNA is TGTGCCAGCAGTGAAGGAGTAGGGTTCCAAGGCTACACCTTC. The chain recombines TRBV25-1 with TRBJ1-2, with D uncertain. The CDR3 runs to 14 residues. CDR1 and CDR2 (germline): MGHDK, SYGVNS. The V end lost 2 bases, the J end lost 8 bases, and 15 bases lay between the germline ends.

This chain connects TRBV11-2 to TRBJ2-3; 7 bases line up with TRBD2. CDR1 and CDR2 from the germline V gene are SGHAT and FQNNGV. After removal of 4 bases from V and 0 bases from J, the junction contained 10 bases not matched to a gene. The CDR3 has 17 residues. Here the CDR3 reads CASSSRRSSGSTDTQYF. In nucleotides, the CDR3 is TGTGCCAGCAGCTCACGTCGCTCTAGCGGTAGCACAGATACGCAGTATTTT.

In the case of this clonotype: One end of the junction varies from germline; a read error may be responsible. The chain links TRBV7-9 to TRBJ2-5; D not resolved. The length of the CDR3 is 13 residues. The germline V gene has CDR1 SEHNR and CDR2 FQNEAQ (reference sequence). CDR3 bases: TGTGCCAGCAGCTTAGGCCTGAAAGAGGCCCAGTACTTC. As protein: CASSLGLKEAQYF.

This clonotype was observed a handful of times. This chain joins TRBV9 and TRBJ1-2, with no clear D. The CDR3 covers 17 residues. Trimming pared 0 bases from V and 4 bases from J, leaving 19 bases between. Germline lookup yields CDR1 SGDLS and CDR2 YYNGEE. The CDR3 sequence: CASSVAQDHPLGYGYTF. CDR3 in DNA: TGTGCCAGCAGCGTAGCCCAGGACCATCCTCTAGGCTATGGCTACACCTTC.

This chain joins TRBV9 and TRBJ2-1, with D tentatively TRBD1 (6 bases). The CDR3 covers 14 residues. Germline CDR1 is SGDLS and CDR2 is YYNGEE. The ends were cut back, 4 bases at V and 7 bases at J, with 15 bases in the middle. CDR3: CASSPRTAANEQFF. CDR3 coding DNA: TGTGCCAGCAGCCCCCGGACAGCGGCGAATGAGCAGTTCTTC.

This clonotype came up a few times. This sequence joins TRBV9 and TRBJ2-7; D gene unclear. The CDR3 contains 13 residues. Per the germline V gene, CDR1 is SGDLS and CDR2 is YYNGEE. Trimming shortened V by 0 bases and J by 9 bases, and 13 bases separated the two germline ends. The CDR3 here is CASSVGEVGWQYF. CDR3 nucleotide sequence: TGTGCCAGCAGCGTAGGGGAAGTCGGGTGGCAGTACTTC.

The chain uses TRBV6-5 and TRBJ1-5; TRBD1 matches 7 bases. The V gene's germline CDR1 is MNHEY and CDR2 SVGAGI. This CDR3 is 13 amino acids long. Trimming took 7 bases from V and 6 from J; bases not matched to a gene: 6. CDR3 amino acids: CASTRGRFQPQHF. The CDR3 region has the DNA TGTGCCAGCACCAGGGGGAGGTTTCAGCCCCAGCATTTT.

This chain joins TRBV2 and TRBJ2-7, with 7 bases identical to TRBD1. The CDR3 consists of 15 residues. With V trimmed by 6 bases and J by 0 bases, 8 bases remained unmatched. Looked up from germline, CDR1 is SNHLY and CDR2 is FYNNEI. The CDR3 loop reads CASSSIRDSSYEQYF. CDR3 nucleotides: TGTGCCAGCAGCTCGATCCGGGACAGCTCCTACGAGCAGTACTTC.

The rearrangement uses TRBV6-2 or TRBV6-3 and TRBJ2-2; no clear D. The CDR3 consists of 13 residues. The germline V and J ends were trimmed by 5 bases and 7 bases, with 11 bases remaining between them. CDR1 is MNHEY and CDR2 is SVGEGT in the germline V gene. For the CDR3, the DNA is TGTGCCAGCAGTCCCCGAACCCACGGGGAGCTGTTTTTT. Translated: CASSPRTHGELFF.

CDR3 DNA sequence: TGCGCCAGCAGCCAAGTAAGGGGGTCCCACACTGAAGCTTTCTTT. Amino acids: CASSQVRGSHTEAFF. The rearrangement links TRBV4-3 to TRBJ1-1; D possibly corresponds to TRBD1 (6 bases). The germline V gene has CDR1 LGHNA and CDR2 YSLEER. The CDR3 contains 15 residues. The ends were cut back, 1 base at V and 3 bases at J, with 12 bases in the middle.

The chain couples TRBV21-1 to TRBJ1-1; the table gives TRBD1 as D, unverified against the DNA. TRBV21-1 is listed as a pseudogene. CDR3 length: 12 amino acids. CDR3: CASSNRGSEAFF. The CDR3 nucleotides read TGTGCCAGCAGCAACAGGGGGAGTGAAGCTTTCTTT.

The J gene is TRBJ2-1, the V gene TRBV29-1; 8 bases are shared with TRBD2. The J call is in doubt because the DNA end fits TRBJ2-7 better. From germline, CDR1 is SQVTM and CDR2 ANQGSEA. The CDR3 is made up of 16 amino acids. DNA for the CDR3: TGCAGCGTTGAAGATCTAGTAGCGGGACACTACAATGAGCAGTACTTC. Protein product: CSVEDLVAGHYNEQYF.

This clonotype has more than one count but fewer than ten. The V and J genes are TRBV20-1 and TRBJ2-3; the D is unclear. Germline loops: CDR1 DFQATT, CDR2 SNEGSKA (reference sequence). The CDR3 is made up of 12 amino acids. V gave up 8 bases and J gave up 0 bases, with 9 bases separating them. The chain's CDR3 is CSSPGSTDTQYF. CDR3 DNA sequence: TGCAGTAGCCCGGGCAGCACAGATACGCAGTATTTT.

There are a few counts of this clonotype. The chain links TRBV4-3 to TRBJ1-1; D is unresolved. Per germline, CDR1 LGHNA and CDR2 YSLEER. V lost 0 bases and J 4 bases, leaving 6 bases between the germline ends. The CDR3 is 13 residues long. In nucleotides, the CDR3 is TGCGCCAGCAGCCAAGATCAGGCCACTGAAGCTTTCTTT. Residues: CASSQDQATEAFF.

The CDR3 loop is CASSQDGIAGLTYEQYF. In nucleotides, the CDR3 is TGTGCCAGCAGCCAAGATGGGATAGCGGGGCTCACCTACGAGCAGTACTTC. The chain carries TRBV14 and TRBJ2-7; 8 bases align to TRBD2. Trimming removed 0 bases from V and 2 bases from J; junction bases left unmatched: 9. This CDR3 contains 17 residues. Germline assignment: CDR1 SGHDN and CDR2 FVKESK.

A remark on this clonotype: This may arise from a read error, as a much more abundant clone is one base away. This rearrangement joins TRBV12-3 or TRBV12-4 to TRBJ2-7; unclear D gene. This CDR3 has 14 amino acids. The CDR3 DNA reads TGTGCCAGCAGCCAAGATACTTCAGCCTATGAGCAGTACTTC. Its translation is CASSQDTSAYEQYF.

This clonotype occurred a few times. This chain connects TRBV5-1 to TRBJ2-7; D perhaps matches TRBD2 (5 bases). V was cut by 0 bases and J by 7 bases, with 17 bases left in between. CDR3 size: 15 residues. Germline assignment: CDR1 SGHRS and CDR2 YFSETQ. CDR3 nucleotides: TGCGCCAGCAGCTTGGATGTGCCCCCACCGGGAGAGCAGTACTTC. Encoded protein: CASSLDVPPPGEQYF.

This clonotype appeared a single time. The chain has TRBV5-6 and TRBJ1-1; a weak D match, TRBD1 (6 bases). This CDR3 is built from 14 residues. V was cut by 5 bases and J by 11 bases, with 22 bases left in between. Per the germline V gene, CDR1 is SGHDT and CDR2 is YYEEEE. The CDR3 sequence: CASRRRGQIIPAFF. CDR3 coding DNA: TGTGCCAGCAGGCGACGGGGGCAGATTATTCCCGCTTTCTTT.

The chain uses TRBV6-6 and TRBJ1-2, with no clear D. CDR1 is MNHNY, CDR2 SVGAGI, per germline (reference sequence). The CDR3 has 14 amino acids. The V end was cut by 5 bases, the J end by 6 bases, with 16 bases between. CDR3 residues: CASSKRPARDGYTF. The CDR3 coding sequence is TGTGCCAGCAGTAAAAGGCCGGCCCGGGATGGCTACACCTTC.

This chain connects TRBV27 to TRBJ2-3; 9 bases match TRBD1. The CDR3 has 14 amino acids. V dropped 7 bases and J dropped 4; count of bases not matched to a gene: 6. Germline values: CDR1 MNHEY, CDR2 SMNVEV (reference sequence). CDR3 coding DNA: TGTGCCAGCAAGCTCTGGACAGGGGCAGATACGCAGTATTTT. Residues: CASKLWTGADTQYF.

The J gene is TRBJ1-1, the V gene TRBV28, with D unresolved. This CDR3 contains 15 residues. V shed 6 bases and J shed 4 bases, with 18 bases lying between them. From germline, CDR1 is MDHEN and CDR2 SYDVKM. The CDR3 is CASRRTLLGSTEAFF. CDR3 DNA: TGTGCCAGCAGACGTACCCTACTGGGGAGCACTGAAGCTTTCTTT.

V gene TRBV3-1 combines with J gene TRBJ2-7, with TRBD2 identical over 8 bases. The V gene end was trimmed by 4 bases and the J gene end by 7 bases; junction bases not matched to a gene: 15. CDR1 LGHDT and CDR2 YNNKEL come from the germline V gene (reference sequence). The CDR3 spans 16 residues. The CDR3 DNA follows: TGTGCCAGCAGCCCCCCCGGGACTAGTGAATACAATGAGCAGTACTTC. Its translation: CASSPPGTSEYNEQYF.